This TCR beta chain originates from a study of T cell responses to AZD1222 COVID-19 vaccine. As for the study in general: Researchers grouped second doses given at about 4 or about 12 weeks into one pool.

With respect to this clone: Its target is not known.

The length of the CDR3 is 14 residues. Trimming left V 1 base short and J 0 bases short, with 7 bases between. CDR1 is MGHDK, CDR2 SYGVNS, per germline. Repertoires were generated with immunoSEQ multiplex PCR, while TCRdb's copy carries only in-frame clones and drops some. The data contain roughly 150,000 clones, almost 90% of them singletons. Study-level findings and limits: Clonal diversity may have been underestimated, and the donors were mostly white British, with more females than males. When two AZD1222 doses had been given, Spike-specific TCR breadth and depth rose.

V gene TRBV25-1 combines with J gene TRBJ2-7; D not certain. This specimen consisted of peripheral blood, obtained on day 0 of AZD1222 vaccination. The sequence was collected from an adult in good health. CDR3: CASSEFSSSYEQYF. CDR3 nucleotides: TGTGCCAGCAGTGAATTTAGCAGCTCCTACGAGCAGTACTTC.